The 7 T cell receptor beta chains in this list originate from one sample, sequenced in a study of cytomegalovirus exposure and HLA in healthy donors. Use of 60 Vbeta and 13 Jbeta primers characterized the PCR. Produced via immunoSEQ multiplex PCR; TCRdb's table is partial and in-frame only. The sample table includes approximately 190,000 clones. The sequencing sample was made of PBMCs. Every receptor here comes from a boy aged 10-17 years in good health and CMV-seronegative.

The chain links TRBV9 to TRBJ1-1, with TRBD1 as a possible D gene (6 bases). Per germline, CDR1 SGDLS and CDR2 YYNGEE. V shed 4 bases and J shed 0 bases, with 16 bases lying between them. This CDR3 region has 16 residues. The CDR3 region is CASSQDRTVMNTEAFF. For the CDR3, the DNA is TGTGCCAGCAGCCAAGATAGGACAGTAATGAACACTGAAGCTTTCTTT.

The V call is TRBV6-5, the J call TRBJ1-4; 9 nucleotides line up with TRBD1. CDR1 is MNHEY and CDR2 is SVGAGI in the germline V gene. V dropped 0 bases and J dropped 3; count of bases not matched to a gene: 2. The length of the CDR3 is 16 residues. The CDR3 nucleotides are TGTGCCAGCAGTTACTCCTGGACAGGGGCTAATGAAAAACTGTTTTTT. Translation: CASSYSWTGANEKLFF.

V is TRBV9 and J is TRBJ1-1; TRBD1 is a possible D gene (6 bases). In germline, CDR1 is SGDLS, CDR2 YYNGEE. The CDR3 consists of 14 residues. V lost 7 bases, J lost 2 bases, and 15 bases lay in between. Here the CDR3 DNA reads TGTGCCAGCTCCCCTCGACAGGATAACACTGAAGCTTTCTTT. Translating gives CASSPRQDNTEAFF.

The V gene is TRBV28, the J gene TRBJ1-6, with D possibly matching TRBD1 (5 bases). The germline CDR1 and CDR2 sequences are MDHEN and SYDVKM. Trimming left V 6 bases short and J 7 bases short, with 10 bases between. The CDR3 contains 13 residues. The CDR3 is CASSAGGNSPLHF. The DNA for the CDR3 is TGTGCCAGCAGCGCGGGGGGGAATTCACCCCTCCACTTT.

The rearrangement uses TRBV29-1 and TRBJ1-2, with TRBD1 identical over 9 bases. J lost 7 bases, V lost 7 bases, and 13 bases had no gene match. The CDR3 has 14 residues. Per the germline V gene, CDR1 is SQVTM and CDR2 is ANQGSEA. The CDR3 reads CSAGGTGTSGGYTF. The CDR3 DNA reads TGCAGCGCCGGGGGGACAGGGACCTCCGGTGGCTACACCTTC.

V and J are TRBV30 and TRBJ1-2; TRBD1 is a possible D gene (5 bases). V was cut by 7 bases and J by 4 bases, with 19 bases left in between. This CDR3 is built from 14 residues. The germline gives CDR1 GTSNPN, CDR2 SVGIG (reference sequence). CDR3: CASPNPGKGYGYTF. In DNA form, the CDR3 reads TGTGCCTCCCCCAACCCAGGGAAGGGCTATGGCTACACCTTC.

The chain couples TRBV30 to TRBJ2-3, with TRBD2 matching over 12 bases. Germline values: CDR1 GTSNPN, CDR2 SVGIG (reference sequence). The junction had 3 bases not matched to a gene; V was cut back by 3 bases and J by 5 bases. The CDR3 covers 14 residues. DNA of the CDR3: TGTGCCTGGAGACTAGCGGGGGGTGGAGATACGCAGTATTTT. Protein product: CAWRLAGGGDTQYF.